The clone carrying this T cell receptor beta chain was observed a single time. The sample originates from a study of blood T cell repertoires in COVID-19. The CDR3 is 13 residues long. Deletions cut 0 bases from V and 4 bases from J, with 7 bases between. Germline assignment: CDR1 SGHRS and CDR2 YFSETQ. Clones were sequenced by immunoSEQ multiplex PCR, and TCRdb holds only the in-frame ones, with some missing. The table lists just over 250,000 clones, approximately 79% of them singletons. The source material was PBMCs or T cells enriched from blood (not recorded which). The chain combines TRBV5-1 with TRBJ2-5; no clear D gene. This TCR came from a man aged 30 to 45 with acute COVID-19. The CDR3 loop reads CASSLDPGETQYF. CDR3 coding DNA: TGCGCCAGCAGCTTGGACCCCGGAGAGACCCAGTACTTC. The variable domain in full, completed from reference TRBV5-1 and TRBJ2-5, reads KAGVTQTPRYLIKTRGQQVTLSCSPISGHRSVSWYQQTPGQGLQFLFEYFSETQRNKGNFPGRFSGRQFSNSRSEMNVSTLELGDSALYLCASSLDPGETQYFGPGTRLLVL.